The 20 T cell receptor beta chains below were found in one sample sequenced in a study of cytomegalovirus exposure and HLA in healthy donors. The PCR had 60 Vbeta and 13 Jbeta primers. Data came from immunoSEQ multiplex PCR; TCRdb stores just in-frame clones and leaves some out. Its table records roughly 35,000 clones. Sequencing was performed on PBMCs. All receptors come from a woman between 35 and 50 years old in good health and CMV-seropositive.

V usage is TRBV5-4 and J usage is TRBJ2-7, with 9 bases aligning to TRBD1. Germline V lookup: CDR1 SGHNT, CDR2 YYREEE (reference sequence). V trimming: 4 bases; J trimming: 5 bases; junction bases outside the gene matches: 10. The CDR3 consists of 15 residues. The CDR3 sequence: CASSPDGTGYHEQYF. CDR3 coding DNA: TGTGCCAGCAGCCCGGATGGGACAGGGTACCACGAGCAGTACTTC.

The chain joins TRBV6-1 to TRBJ1-1; 9 nucleotides match TRBD1. CDR3 size: 16 residues. The germline V gene encodes CDR1 MNHNS and CDR2 SASEGT. After removal of 4 bases from V and 1 base from J, the junction contained 7 bases not matched to a gene. The CDR3 DNA is TGTGCCAGCAGTGCAAAACAGGGGGCTTGGAACACTGAAGCTTTCTTT. This codes for CASSAKQGAWNTEAFF.

This clone registers medium-sized by frequency. The chain recombines TRBV7-2 with TRBJ2-3, with TRBD2 matching over 7 bases. J lost 5 bases, V lost 0 bases, and 8 bases had no gene match. The CDR3 contains 16 residues. Germline CDR1 and CDR2: SGHTA and FQGNSA. CDR3 region: CASSLAWAAGEDTQYF. Written as DNA, the CDR3 is TGTGCCAGCAGCTTAGCGTGGGCGGCGGGGGAAGATACGCAGTATTTT.

The chain has TRBV2 and TRBJ1-5; TRBD1 might be the D (5 bases). The CDR3 runs to 15 residues. Germline V gene sequence: CDR1 SNHLY, CDR2 FYNNEI. Trimming cost V 1 base and J 1 base, with 8 bases left between them. CDR3 sequence: CASSEGGVSNQPQHF. As DNA, the CDR3 is TGTGCCAGCAGTGAAGGGGGGGTAAGCAATCAGCCCCAGCATTTT.

CDR3: CASSSTGIQETQYF. The CDR3 coding sequence is TGCGCCAGCAGTTCTACAGGGATCCAAGAGACCCAGTACTTC. This chain joins TRBV5-1 and TRBJ2-5; tentatively, D is TRBD1 (6 bases). Trimming cost V 5 bases and J 1 base, with 12 bases left between them. The CDR3 runs to 14 residues. Germline lookup yields CDR1 SGHRS and CDR2 YFSETQ.

V usage is TRBV4-3 and J usage is TRBJ2-7, with 7 bases identical to TRBD2. The CDR3 totals 15 residues. Germline values: CDR1 LGHNA, CDR2 YSLEER. The junction had 5 bases not matched to a gene; V was cut back by 0 bases and J by 3 bases. CDR3: CASSQDLGGSYEQYF. The CDR3 nucleotides read TGCGCCAGCAGCCAAGATCTCGGCGGGAGCTACGAGCAGTACTTC.

The chain links TRBV27 to TRBJ2-2; the match to TRBD2 covers 9 bases. Germline CDR1 is MNHEY and CDR2 is SMNVEV (reference sequence). The CDR3 is made up of 17 amino acids. After removal of 2 bases from V and 6 bases from J, the junction contained 10 bases not matched to a gene. The DNA of the CDR3 is TGTGCCAGCAGTTTAAATGGCGGGAGGGTGAGGTCCGGGGAGCTGTTTTTT. Its protein is CASSLNGGRVRSGELFF.

This chain uses TRBV28 with TRBJ2-7; the match to TRBD1 covers 9 bases. This CDR3 contains 15 residues. The germline V gene has CDR1 MDHEN and CDR2 SYDVKM. V was pared by 5 bases and J by 4 bases, with 9 bases of the junction left unmatched. CDR3 amino acids: CASSRTGTGRYEQYF. The DNA of the CDR3 is TGTGCCAGCAGTAGGACCGGGACAGGGCGGTACGAGCAGTACTTC.

The chain is built from TRBV6-5 and TRBJ1-4; D is uncertain. The germline V gene has CDR1 MNHEY and CDR2 SVGAGI. The CDR3 length is 15 residues. Trimming shortened V by 1 base and J by 0 bases, and 6 bases separated the two germline ends. CDR3 sequence (DNA): TGTGCCAGCAGTTACTACCAGGCAACTAATGAAAAACTGTTTTTT. It codes for CASSYYQATNEKLFF.

This chain joins TRBV7-3 and TRBJ2-1; a possible D gene is TRBD2 (6 bases). The length of the CDR3 is 15 residues. Germline CDR1 SGHTA, CDR2 FQGTGA. Trimming shortened V by 5 bases and J by 2 bases, and 13 bases separated the two germline ends. CDR3 residues: CASSTGERAYNEQFF. The CDR3 nucleotides are TGTGCCAGCAGCACCGGGGAGCGGGCCTACAATGAGCAGTTCTTC.

The chain employs TRBV6-5 and TRBJ2-1; unclear D gene. The germline V gene has CDR1 MNHEY and CDR2 SVGAGI. Trimming removed 8 bases at V and 1 base at J, with 12 bases between. The CDR3 has 14 residues. CDR3 region: CASQEVGSYNEQFF. The CDR3 DNA reads as TGTGCCAGCCAAGAGGTCGGGTCCTACAATGAGCAGTTCTTC.

The CDR3 DNA follows: TGCAGCGCTTCGATTGAGGACACCTTC. The encoded protein is CSASIEDTF. This rearrangement joins TRBV29-1 to TRBJ1-2; D is unresolved. The CDR3 loop spans 9 amino acids. In germline, CDR1 is SQVTM, CDR2 ANQGSEA. Trimming pared 7 bases from V and 12 bases from J, leaving 12 bases between.

The chain is built from TRBV7-2 and TRBJ2-7, with 9 positions matching TRBD1. The junction had 4 bases not matched to a gene; V was cut back by 0 bases and J by 4 bases. The CDR3 has 15 residues. From germline, CDR1 is SGHTA and CDR2 FQGNSA. The CDR3 reads CASSLAGTGIYEQYF. Here the CDR3 DNA reads TGTGCCAGCAGCTTAGCCGGGACAGGGATTTACGAGCAGTACTTC.

The chain has TRBV30 and TRBJ2-4; TRBD1 is a possible D gene (6 bases). The germline V gene has CDR1 GTSNPN and CDR2 SVGIG (reference sequence). The CDR3 has 16 amino acids. The V end lost 3 bases, the J end lost 7 bases, and 22 bases lay between the germline ends. CDR3 amino acids: CAWSLRDTAIANIQYF. The CDR3 bases are TGTGCCTGGAGCCTTAGGGACACTGCTATCGCGAACATTCAGTACTTC.

The chain links TRBV19 to TRBJ2-5; no clear D gene. V was pared by 1 base and J by 3 bases, with 6 bases between. Germline V gene lookup returns CDR1 LNHDA and CDR2 SQIVND (reference sequence). This CDR3 has 13 amino acids. The CDR3 loop is CASSIGSKETQYF. The CDR3, as DNA: TGTGCCAGTAGTATAGGATCTAAAGAGACCCAGTACTTC.

The chain joins TRBV29-1 to TRBJ2-3; D might be TRBD1 (6 bases). The germline V and J ends were trimmed by 7 bases and 6 bases, with 20 bases remaining between them. Per the germline V gene, CDR1 is SQVTM and CDR2 is ANQGSEA. The CDR3 runs 14 residues. CDR3 DNA sequence: TGCAGCGGACAGACAGGAGCTATACTCGATACGCAGTATTTT. Protein sequence: CSGQTGAILDTQYF.

This chain links TRBV29-1 with TRBJ1-1; D is perhaps TRBD1 (6 bases). CDR3 size: 13 residues. Looked up from germline, CDR1 is SQVTM and CDR2 is ANQGSEA. V lost 7 bases and J 0 bases, leaving 12 bases between the germline ends. DNA of the CDR3: TGCAGCGCCCACAGGGAATTGAACACTGAAGCTTTCTTT. Protein sequence: CSAHRELNTEAFF.

The chain has TRBV7-9 and TRBJ1-3, with unresolved D. CDR1 SEHNR and CDR2 FQNEAQ come from the germline V gene (reference sequence). Between the trimmed V and J ends, which lost 1 base and 3 bases, there was a span of 7 bases. This CDR3 spans 14 amino acids. This chain's CDR3 is CASSLEQFGNTIYF. In DNA, the CDR3 is TGTGCCAGCAGCTTAGAACAGTTTGGAAACACCATATATTTT. The whole variable domain, filled in from reference TRBV7-9 and TRBJ1-3, reads DTGVSQNPRHKITKRGQNVTFRCDPISEHNRLYWYRQTLGQGPEFLTYFQNEAQLEKSRLLSDRFSAERPKGSFSTLEIQRTEQGDSAMYLCASSLEQFGNTIYFGEGSWLTVV.

The chain uses TRBV27 and TRBJ2-2; 7 bases fit TRBD2. V was clipped by 1 base and J by 1 base; unmatched bases: 3. Germline V gene sequence: CDR1 MNHEY, CDR2 SMNVEV (reference sequence). This CDR3 region has 16 residues. The CDR3 is CASSLWGGWNTGELFF. As DNA, the CDR3 is TGTGCCAGCAGTTTATGGGGGGGGTGGAACACCGGGGAGCTGTTTTTT.

The J gene is TRBJ2-1, the V gene TRBV30; the D gene is possibly TRBD1 (6 bases). The CDR3 totals 16 residues. Germline CDR1 GTSNPN, CDR2 SVGIG (reference sequence). Trimming shortened V by 3 bases and J by 7 bases, and 22 bases separated the two germline ends. In DNA form, the CDR3 reads TGTGCCTGGAGAGTTCAGGGGCCCGCCACCCGGAATGAGCAGTTCTTC. This encodes CAWRVQGPATRNEQFF.